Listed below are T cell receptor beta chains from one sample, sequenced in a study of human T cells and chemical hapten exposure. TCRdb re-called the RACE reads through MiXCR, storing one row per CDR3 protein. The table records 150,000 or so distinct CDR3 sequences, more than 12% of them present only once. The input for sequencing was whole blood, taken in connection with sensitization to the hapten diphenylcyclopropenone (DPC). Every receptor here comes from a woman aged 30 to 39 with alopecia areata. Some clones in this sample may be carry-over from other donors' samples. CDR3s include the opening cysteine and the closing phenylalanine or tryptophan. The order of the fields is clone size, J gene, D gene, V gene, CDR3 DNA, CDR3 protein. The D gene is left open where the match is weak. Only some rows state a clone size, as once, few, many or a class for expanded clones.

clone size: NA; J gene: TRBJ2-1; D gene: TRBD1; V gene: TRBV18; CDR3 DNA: TGTGCCAGCTCACCTATATCACAGGGGCCCCATGAGCAGTTCTTC; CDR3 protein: CASSPISQGPHEQFF
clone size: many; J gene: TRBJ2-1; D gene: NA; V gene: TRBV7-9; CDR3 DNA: TGTGCCAGCAGCTTAGGGCTATACAATGAGCAGTTCTTC; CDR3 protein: CASSLGLYNEQFF
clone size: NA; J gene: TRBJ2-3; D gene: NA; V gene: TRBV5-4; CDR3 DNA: TGTGCCAGCATCCCAAATGGACGGCAAAGCACAGATACGCAGTATTTT; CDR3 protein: CASIPNGRQSTDTQYF
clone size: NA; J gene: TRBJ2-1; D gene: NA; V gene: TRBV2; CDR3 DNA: TGTGCCAGCAGGGACCTCGAGGGGTACTTCAATGAGCAGTTCTTC; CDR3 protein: CASRDLEGYFNEQFF
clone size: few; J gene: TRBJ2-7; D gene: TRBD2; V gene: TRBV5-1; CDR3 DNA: TGCGCCAGCAGCTCGGATCTAGGACTAGCGGGAGACGAGCAGTACTTC; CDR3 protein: CASSSDLGLAGDEQYF
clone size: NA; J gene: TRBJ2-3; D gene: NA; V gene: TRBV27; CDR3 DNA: TGTGCCAGCAGTTTAAGAGTCAACGATCCCTCAGAACCAAATACGCAGTATTTT; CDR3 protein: CASSLRVNDPSEPNTQYF
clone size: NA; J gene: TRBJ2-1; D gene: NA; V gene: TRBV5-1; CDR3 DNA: TGCGCCAGCAGCTTACAGAGCTCCTACAATGAGCAGTTCTTC; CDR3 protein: CASSLQSSYNEQFF
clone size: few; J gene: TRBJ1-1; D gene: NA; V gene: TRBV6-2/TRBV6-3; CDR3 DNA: TGTGCCAGCAGTTATGGAAGCACTGAAGCTTTCTTT; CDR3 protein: CASSYGSTEAFF
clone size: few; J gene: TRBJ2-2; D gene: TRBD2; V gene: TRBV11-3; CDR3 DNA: TGTGCCAGCAGCTTAGATCAGAGCGGGAGTACGAGCACCGGGGAGCTGTTTTTT; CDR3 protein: CASSLDQSGSTSTGELFF
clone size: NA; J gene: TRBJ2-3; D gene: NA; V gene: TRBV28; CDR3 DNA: TGTGCCAGCGGGGTGCGCACAGATACGCAGTATTTT; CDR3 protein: CASGVRTDTQYF
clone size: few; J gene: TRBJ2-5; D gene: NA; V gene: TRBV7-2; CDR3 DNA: TGTGCCAGCAGCTTAAGGCAGGGACTCCAAGAGACCCAGTACTTC; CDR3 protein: CASSLRQGLQETQYF
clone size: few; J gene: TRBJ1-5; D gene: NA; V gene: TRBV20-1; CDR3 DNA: TGCAGTGCTAGCAACAATCAGCCCCAGCATTTT; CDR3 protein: CSASNNQPQHF
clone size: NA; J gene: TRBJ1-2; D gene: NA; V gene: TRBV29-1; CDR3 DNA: TGCAGCGCATGGGGCCGGAGCTACACCTTC; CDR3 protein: CSAWGRSYTF
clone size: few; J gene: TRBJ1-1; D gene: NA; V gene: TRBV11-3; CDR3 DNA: TGTGCCAGCAGCTTATCGGAGGGGACTGAAGCTTTCTTT; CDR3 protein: CASSLSEGTEAFF
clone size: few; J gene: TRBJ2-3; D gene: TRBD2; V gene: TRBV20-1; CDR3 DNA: TGCAGTGCTAGAGGGGGCGGGAGTGGCACAGATACGCAGTATTTT; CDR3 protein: CSARGGGSGTDTQYF
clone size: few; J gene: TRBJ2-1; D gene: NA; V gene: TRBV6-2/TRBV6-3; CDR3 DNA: TGTGCCAGCAGTTCCCCTCGAGGGTTCTACAATGAGCAGTTCTTC; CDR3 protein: CASSSPRGFYNEQFF
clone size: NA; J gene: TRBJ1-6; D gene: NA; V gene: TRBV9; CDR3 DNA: TGTGCCAGCAGCGTAGGGCAGGGCCAAAATTCACCCCTCCACTTT; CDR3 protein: CASSVGQGQNSPLHF
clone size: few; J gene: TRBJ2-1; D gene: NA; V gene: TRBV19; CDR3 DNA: TGTGCCAGTAGTATATCAGCAGGATCGGGCTACAATGAGCAGTTCTTC; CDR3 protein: CASSISAGSGYNEQFF
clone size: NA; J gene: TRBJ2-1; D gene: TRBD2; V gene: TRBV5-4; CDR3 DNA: TGTGCCAGCAGCGTCCCCATAGCGGGAGGGCCCATGGGTGGTGAGCAGTTCTTC; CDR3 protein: CASSVPIAGGPMGGEQFF
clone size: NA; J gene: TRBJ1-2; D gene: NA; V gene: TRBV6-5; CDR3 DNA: TGTGCCAGCAGATCACAGGGAACCTATGGCTACACCTTC; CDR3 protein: CASRSQGTYGYTF
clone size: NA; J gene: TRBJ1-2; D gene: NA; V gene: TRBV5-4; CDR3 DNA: TGTGCCAGCAGCTTGAAGGGAATCAACTATGGCTACACCTTC; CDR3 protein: CASSLKGINYGYTF
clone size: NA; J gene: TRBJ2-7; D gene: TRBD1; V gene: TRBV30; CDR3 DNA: TGTGCCTGGAGCGATGGGACAGCCTACGTGCAGTACTTC; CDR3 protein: CAWSDGTAYVQYF
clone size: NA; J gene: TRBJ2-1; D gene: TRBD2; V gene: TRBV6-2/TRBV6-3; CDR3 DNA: TGTGCCAGCACCCCTACACGGCTAGCGGACTACAATGAGCAGTTCTTC; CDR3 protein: CASTPTRLADYNEQFF
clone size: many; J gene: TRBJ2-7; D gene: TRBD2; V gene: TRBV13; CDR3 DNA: TGTGCCAGCAGCGAAAGGACTAGCGGGGCAGCCTACGAGCAGTACTTC; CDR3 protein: CASSERTSGAAYEQYF
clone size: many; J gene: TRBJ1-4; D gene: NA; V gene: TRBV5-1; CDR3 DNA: TGCGCCAGCAGCACGCAAGGGTTGGCGGGTGAAAAACTGTTTTTT; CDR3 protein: CASSTQGLAGEKLFF
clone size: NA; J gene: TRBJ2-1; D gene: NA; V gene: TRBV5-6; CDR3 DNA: TGTGCCAGCAGCGGCGGGGTAGGCTCCTACAATGAGCAGTTCTTC; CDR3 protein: CASSGGVGSYNEQFF
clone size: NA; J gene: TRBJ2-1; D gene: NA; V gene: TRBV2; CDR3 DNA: TGTGCCAGCAGTGCCGACTTAGGCTCCTACAATGAGCAGTTCTTC; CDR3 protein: CASSADLGSYNEQFF
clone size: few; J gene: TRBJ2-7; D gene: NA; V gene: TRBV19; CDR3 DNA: TGTGCCAGTAGTATTGCCACGGAAGGAACCTACGAGCAGTACTTC; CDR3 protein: CASSIATEGTYEQYF
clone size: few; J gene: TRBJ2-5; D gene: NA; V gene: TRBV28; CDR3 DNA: TGTGCCAGCAGTCGGTCACAGACCCAAGAGACCCAGTACTTC; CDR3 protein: CASSRSQTQETQYF
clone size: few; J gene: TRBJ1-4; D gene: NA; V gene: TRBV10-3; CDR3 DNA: TGTGCCATCGCAGAAGGTCGTGAAAAACTGTTTTTT; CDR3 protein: CAIAEGREKLFF